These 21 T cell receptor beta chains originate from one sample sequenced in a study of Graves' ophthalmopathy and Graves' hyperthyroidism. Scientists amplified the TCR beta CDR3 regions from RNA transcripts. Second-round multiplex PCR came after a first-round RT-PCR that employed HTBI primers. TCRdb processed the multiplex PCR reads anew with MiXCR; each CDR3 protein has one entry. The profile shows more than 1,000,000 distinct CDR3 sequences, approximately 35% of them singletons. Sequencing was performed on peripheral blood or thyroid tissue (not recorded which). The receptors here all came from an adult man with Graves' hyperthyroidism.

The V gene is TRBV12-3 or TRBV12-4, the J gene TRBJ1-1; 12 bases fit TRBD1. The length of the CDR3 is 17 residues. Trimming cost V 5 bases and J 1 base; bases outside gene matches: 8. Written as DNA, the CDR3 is TGTGCCAGCAGTCGGGGACAGGGGGCGCCGGGGAACACTGAAGCTTTCTTT. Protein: CASSRGQGAPGNTEAFF.

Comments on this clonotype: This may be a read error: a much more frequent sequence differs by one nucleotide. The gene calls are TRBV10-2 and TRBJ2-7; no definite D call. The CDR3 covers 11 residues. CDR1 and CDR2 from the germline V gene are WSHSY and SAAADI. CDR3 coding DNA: TGTGCCATAAGAGAGAGCTGCGAGCAGTACTTC. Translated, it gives CAIRESCEQYF.

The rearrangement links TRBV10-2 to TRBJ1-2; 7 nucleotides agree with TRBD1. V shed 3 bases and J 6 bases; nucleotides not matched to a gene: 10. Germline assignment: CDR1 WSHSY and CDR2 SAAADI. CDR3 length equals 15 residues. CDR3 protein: CASSEDKRGRDGYTF. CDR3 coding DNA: TGCGCCAGCAGTGAAGACAAGAGGGGGCGGGATGGCTACACCTTC.

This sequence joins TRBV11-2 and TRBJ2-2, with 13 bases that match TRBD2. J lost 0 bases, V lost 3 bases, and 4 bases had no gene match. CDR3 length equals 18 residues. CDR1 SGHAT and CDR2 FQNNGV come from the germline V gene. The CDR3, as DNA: TGTGCCAGCAGCTTCCGACTAGCGGGAGGTACGAACACCGGGGAGCTGTTTTTT. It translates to CASSFRLAGGTNTGELFF.

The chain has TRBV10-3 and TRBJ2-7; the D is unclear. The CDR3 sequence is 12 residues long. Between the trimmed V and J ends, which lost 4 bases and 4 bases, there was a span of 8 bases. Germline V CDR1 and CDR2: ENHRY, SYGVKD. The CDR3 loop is CAISVSSYEQYF. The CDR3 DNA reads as TGTGCCATCAGTGTGAGTAGTTACGAGCAGTACTTC.

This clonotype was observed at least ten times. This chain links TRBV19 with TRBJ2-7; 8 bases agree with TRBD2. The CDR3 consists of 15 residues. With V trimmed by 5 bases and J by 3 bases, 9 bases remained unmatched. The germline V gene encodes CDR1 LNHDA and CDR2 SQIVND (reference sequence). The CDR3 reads CASSQSAGAYYEQYF. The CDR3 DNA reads TGTGCCAGTAGTCAGTCAGCGGGAGCTTACTACGAGCAGTACTTC.

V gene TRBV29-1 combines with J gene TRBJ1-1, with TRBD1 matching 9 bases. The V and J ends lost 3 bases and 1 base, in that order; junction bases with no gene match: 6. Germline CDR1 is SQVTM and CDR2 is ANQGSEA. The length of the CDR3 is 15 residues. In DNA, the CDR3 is TGCAGCGTTGAGCGAACAGGGGGCAGGAACACTGAAGCTTTCTTT. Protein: CSVERTGGRNTEAFF.

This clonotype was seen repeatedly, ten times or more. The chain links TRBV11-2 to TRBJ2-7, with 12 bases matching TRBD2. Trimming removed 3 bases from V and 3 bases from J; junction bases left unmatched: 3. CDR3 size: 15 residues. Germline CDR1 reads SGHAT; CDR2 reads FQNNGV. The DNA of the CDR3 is TGTGCCAGCAGCTTGGGGACTAGCGGGTTCTACGAGCAGTACTTC. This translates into CASSLGTSGFYEQYF. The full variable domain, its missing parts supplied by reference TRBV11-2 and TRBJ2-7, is EAGVAQSPRYKIIEKRQSVAFWCNPISGHATLYWYQQILGQGPKLLIQFQNNGVVDDSQLPKDRFSAERLKGVDSTLKIQPAKLEDSAVYLCASSLGTSGFYEQYFGPGTRLTVT.

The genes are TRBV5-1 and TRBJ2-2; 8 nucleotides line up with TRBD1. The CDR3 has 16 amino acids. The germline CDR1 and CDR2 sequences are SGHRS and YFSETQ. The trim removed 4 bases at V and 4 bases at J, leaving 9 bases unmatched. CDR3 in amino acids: CASSLSGGASTGELFF. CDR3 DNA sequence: TGCGCCAGCAGCCTATCAGGGGGCGCGTCCACCGGGGAGCTGTTTTTT.

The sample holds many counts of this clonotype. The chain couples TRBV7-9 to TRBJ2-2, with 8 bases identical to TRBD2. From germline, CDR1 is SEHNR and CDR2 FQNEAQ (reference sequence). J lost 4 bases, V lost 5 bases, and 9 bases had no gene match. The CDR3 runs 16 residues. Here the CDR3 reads CASSRGSGGGTGELFF. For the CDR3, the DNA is TGTGCCAGCAGCCGAGGGAGCGGGGGCGGCACCGGGGAGCTGTTTTTT.

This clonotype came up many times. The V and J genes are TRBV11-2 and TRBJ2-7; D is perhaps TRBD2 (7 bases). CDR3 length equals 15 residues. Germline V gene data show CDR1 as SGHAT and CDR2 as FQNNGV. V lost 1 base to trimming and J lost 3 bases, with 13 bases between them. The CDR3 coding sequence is TGTGCCAGCAGCTTAGGGGGGGGGCTGCGCTACGAGCAGTACTTC. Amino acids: CASSLGGGLRYEQYF.

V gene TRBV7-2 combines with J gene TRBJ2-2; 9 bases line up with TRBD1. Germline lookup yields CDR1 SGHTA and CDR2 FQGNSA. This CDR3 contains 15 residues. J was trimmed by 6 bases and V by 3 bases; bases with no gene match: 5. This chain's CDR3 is CASSFPGQGSGELFF. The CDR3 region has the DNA TGTGCCAGCAGCTTCCCGGGACAGGGTTCCGGGGAGCTGTTTTTT.

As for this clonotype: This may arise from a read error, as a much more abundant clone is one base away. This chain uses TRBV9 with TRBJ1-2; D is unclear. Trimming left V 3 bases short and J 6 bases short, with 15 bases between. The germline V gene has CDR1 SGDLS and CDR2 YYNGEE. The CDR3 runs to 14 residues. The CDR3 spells CASSEAQRSDGYTF. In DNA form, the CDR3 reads TGTGCCAGCAGCGAGGCACAGCGAAGCGATGGCTACACCTTC. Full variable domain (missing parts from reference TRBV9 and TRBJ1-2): DSGVTQTPKHLITATGQRVTLRCSPRSGDLSVYWYQQSLDQGLQFLIQYYNGEERAKGNILERFSAQQFPDLHSELNLSSLELGDSALYFCASSEAQRSDGYTFGSGTRLTVV.

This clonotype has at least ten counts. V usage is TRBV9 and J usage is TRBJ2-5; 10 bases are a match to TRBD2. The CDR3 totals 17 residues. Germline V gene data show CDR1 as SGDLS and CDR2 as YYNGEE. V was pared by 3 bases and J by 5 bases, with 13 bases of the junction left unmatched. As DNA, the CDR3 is TGTGCCAGCAGCGAGACCCCTAGCGGGAGTTCAGGGGAGACCCAGTACTTC. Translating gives CASSETPSGSSGETQYF. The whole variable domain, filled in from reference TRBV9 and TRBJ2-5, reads DSGVTQTPKHLITATGQRVTLRCSPRSGDLSVYWYQQSLDQGLQFLIQYYNGEERAKGNILERFSAQQFPDLHSELNLSSLELGDSALYFCASSETPSGSSGETQYFGPGTRLLVL.

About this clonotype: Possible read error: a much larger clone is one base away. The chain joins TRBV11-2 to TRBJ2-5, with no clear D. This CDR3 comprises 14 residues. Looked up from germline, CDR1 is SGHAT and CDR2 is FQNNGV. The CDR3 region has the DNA TGTGCCAGCAGCTTATTGGAGAGACAAGAGACCCAGTGCTTC. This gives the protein CASSLLERQETQCF.

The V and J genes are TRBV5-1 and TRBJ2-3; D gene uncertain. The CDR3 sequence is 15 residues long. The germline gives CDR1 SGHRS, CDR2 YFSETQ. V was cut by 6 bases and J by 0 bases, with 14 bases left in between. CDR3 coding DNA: TGCGCCAGCAATCTAGACGGCTCTAGCACAGATACGCAGTATTTT. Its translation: CASNLDGSSTDTQYF.

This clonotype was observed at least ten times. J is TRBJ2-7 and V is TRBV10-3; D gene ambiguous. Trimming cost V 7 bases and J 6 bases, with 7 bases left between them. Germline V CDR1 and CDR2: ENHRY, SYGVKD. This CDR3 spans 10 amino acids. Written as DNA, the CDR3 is TGTGCCATCAAGTCCGCCGAGCAGTACTTC. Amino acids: CAIKSAEQYF.

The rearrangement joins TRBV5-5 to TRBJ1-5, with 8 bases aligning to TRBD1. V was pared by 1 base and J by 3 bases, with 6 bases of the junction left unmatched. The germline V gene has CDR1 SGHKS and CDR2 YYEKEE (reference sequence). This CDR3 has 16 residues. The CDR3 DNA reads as TGTGCCAGCAGCTTGAGCTGGACAGGGTACAATCAGCCCCAGCATTTT. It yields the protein CASSLSWTGYNQPQHF.

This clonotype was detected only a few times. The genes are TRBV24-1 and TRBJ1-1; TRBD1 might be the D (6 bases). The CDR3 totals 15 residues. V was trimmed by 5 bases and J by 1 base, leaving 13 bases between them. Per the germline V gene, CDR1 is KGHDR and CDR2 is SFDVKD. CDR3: CATSAQGGANTEAFF. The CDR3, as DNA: TGTGCCACCAGTGCCCAAGGGGGGGCGAACACTGAAGCTTTCTTT.

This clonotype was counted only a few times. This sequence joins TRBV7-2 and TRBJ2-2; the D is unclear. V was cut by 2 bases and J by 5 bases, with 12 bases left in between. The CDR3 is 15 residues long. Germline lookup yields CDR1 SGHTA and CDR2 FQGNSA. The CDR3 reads CASSLNQMSTGELFF. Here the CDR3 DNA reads TGTGCCAGCAGCTTAAACCAAATGAGTACCGGGGAGCTGTTTTTT. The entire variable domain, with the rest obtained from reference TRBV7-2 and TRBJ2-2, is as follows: GAGVSQSPSNKVTEKGKDVELRCDPISGHTALYWYRQSLGQGLEFLIYFQGNSAPDKSGLPSDRFSAERTGGSVSTLTIQRTQQEDSAVYLCASSLNQMSTGELFFGEGSRLTVL.

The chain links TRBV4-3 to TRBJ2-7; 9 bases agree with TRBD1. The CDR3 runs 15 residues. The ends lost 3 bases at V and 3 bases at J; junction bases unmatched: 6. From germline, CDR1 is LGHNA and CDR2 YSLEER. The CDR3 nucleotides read TGCGCCAGCAGCCAGGGGACAGGGCCGGTCTACGAGCAGTACTTC. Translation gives CASSQGTGPVYEQYF.